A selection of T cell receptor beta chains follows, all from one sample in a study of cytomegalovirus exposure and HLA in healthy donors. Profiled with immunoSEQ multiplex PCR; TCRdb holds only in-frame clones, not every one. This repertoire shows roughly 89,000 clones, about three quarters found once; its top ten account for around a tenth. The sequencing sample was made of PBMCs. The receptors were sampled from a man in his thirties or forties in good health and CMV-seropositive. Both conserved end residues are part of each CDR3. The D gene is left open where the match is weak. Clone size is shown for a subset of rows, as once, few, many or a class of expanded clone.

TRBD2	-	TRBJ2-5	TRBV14	TGTGCCAGCAGCCGGGCTAGCGGGGGTACAGAGACCCAGTACTTC	CASSRASGGTETQYF
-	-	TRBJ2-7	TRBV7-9	TGTGCCAGCAGCTTCGGGTCTTTCCCTTACGAGCAGTACTTC	CASSFGSFPYEQYF
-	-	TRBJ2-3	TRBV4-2	TGTGCCAGCAGCCAAGGGGACATCTTTCCCACAGATACGCAGTATTTT	CASSQGDIFPTDTQYF
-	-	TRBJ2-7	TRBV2	TGTGCCAGCAGGCTAGTAGGCGAGCAGTACTTC	CASRLVGEQYF
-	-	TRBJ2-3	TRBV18	TGTGCCAGCTCAGTAAATAGAAACACAGATACGCAGTATTTT	CASSVNRNTDTQYF
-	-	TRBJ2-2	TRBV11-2	TGTGCCAGCAGCTTGGCCAGGGTCACCGGGGAGCTGTTTTTT	CASSLARVTGELFF
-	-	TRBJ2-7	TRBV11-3	TGTGCCAGCAGCTTAGCCGCCCAGGGTTACGAGCAGTACTTC	CASSLAAQGYEQYF
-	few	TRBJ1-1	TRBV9	TGTGCCAGCAGCGTATTGACGGGGAACACTGAAGCTTTCTTT	CASSVLTGNTEAFF
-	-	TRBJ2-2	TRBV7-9	TGTGCCAGCAGCCAGGGCCATACAAACACCGGGGAGCTGTTTTTT	CASSQGHTNTGELFF
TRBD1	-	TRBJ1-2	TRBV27	TGTGCCAGCAGCTTACAGGGGGCGTGGAGCTATGGCTACACCTTC	CASSLQGAWSYGYTF
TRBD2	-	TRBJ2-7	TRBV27	TGTGCCAGCAGTAAGGTGGGACTAGGTGATTACGAGCAGTACTTC	CASSKVGLGDYEQYF
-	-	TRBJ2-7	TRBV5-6	TGTGCCAGCAGCTTGGCTCTAGGCCTCCACTCCTACGAGCAGTACTTC	CASSLALGLHSYEQYF
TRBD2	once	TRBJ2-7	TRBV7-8	TGTGCCAGCAGCGACAGACTAGCGGCCTACTTC	CASSDRLAAYF
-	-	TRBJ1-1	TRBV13	TGTGCCAGCAGCCTGGGACGGGGGAATACTGAAGCTTTCTTT	CASSLGRGNTEAFF
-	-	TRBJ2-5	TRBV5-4	TGTGCCAGCAGCTGGGAGAGACAAGAGACCCAGTACTTC	CASSWERQETQYF
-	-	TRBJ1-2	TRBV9	TGTGCCAGCAGCGTAGACAGTAACTATGGCTACACCTTC	CASSVDSNYGYTF
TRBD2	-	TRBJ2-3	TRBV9	TGTGCCAGCGGGGGAGCGGGACCGACCACAGATACGCAGTATTTT	CASGGAGPTTDTQYF
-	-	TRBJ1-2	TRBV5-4	TGTGCCAGCAGCACAACAACAGGGTTAGGCTACACCTTC	CASSTTTGLGYTF
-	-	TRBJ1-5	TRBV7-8	TGTGCCAGCAGCTTAGGGGGGGTCCCCAGGGGCAATCAGCCCCAGCATTTT	CASSLGGVPRGNQPQHF
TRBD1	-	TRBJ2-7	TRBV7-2	TGTGCCAGCAGCCCATCCGCGGGGACAGGCACGTACGAGCAGTACTTC	CASSPSAGTGTYEQYF
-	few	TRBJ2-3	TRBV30	TGTGCCTGGAGTGTACTTGAAACTAGCACAGATACGCAGTATTTT	CAWSVLETSTDTQYF
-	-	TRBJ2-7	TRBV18	TGTGCCAGCTCACCAGGCTCAGGGCCTGAGCAGTACTTC	CASSPGSGPEQYF
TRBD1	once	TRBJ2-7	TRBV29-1	TGCAGCGCGACTATCGGGACAGCCTCCTACGAGCAGTACTTC	CSATIGTASYEQYF
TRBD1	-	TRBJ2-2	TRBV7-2	TGTGCCAGCAGCCTAAATAGACAGGGGTACACCGGGGAGCTGTTTTTT	CASSLNRQGYTGELFF
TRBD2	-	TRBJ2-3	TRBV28	TGTGCCAGCAGTACCAAAACGGTCTCGCGGGGGGGCACAGATACGCAGTATTTT	CASSTKTVSRGGTDTQYF
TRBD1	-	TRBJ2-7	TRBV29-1	TGCAGCGTTGTTCAGGGGGAACCCTACGAGCAGTACTTC	CSVVQGEPYEQYF
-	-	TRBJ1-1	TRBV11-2	TGTGCCAGCAGCTTTGACAGTCTGAACACTGAAGCTTTCTTT	CASSFDSLNTEAFF
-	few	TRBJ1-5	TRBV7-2	TGTGCCAGCAGCCGAGGGTTGGATCAGCCCCAGCATTTT	CASSRGLDQPQHF
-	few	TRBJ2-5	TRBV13	TGTGCCAGCAGCGCCAGACTAGTAGAGGTCCAAGAGACCCAGTACTTC	CASSARLVEVQETQYF
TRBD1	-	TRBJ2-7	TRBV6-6	TGTGCCAGCAGTCCGGGACAGGGGATTGAGGAGTACTTC	CASSPGQGIEEYF
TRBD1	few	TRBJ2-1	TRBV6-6	TGTGCCAGCAGTCCACTCGGGACAGGGTACAATGAGCAGTTCTTC	CASSPLGTGYNEQFF
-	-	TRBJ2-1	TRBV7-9	TGTGCCAGCAGCGTAAGCGGACCTGAGCAGTTCTTC	CASSVSGPEQFF